This T cell receptor (beta chain) came from a study of OX40 agonist ivuxolimab in advanced cancers. Of note for this clone: Its antigen is still unknown.

Notes on the study in general: There were, on average, more expanded clones in CD8+ T cells than in CD4+.

The table came from immunoSEQ multiplex PCR; TCRdb's copy has only in-frame clones and leaves some out. The sample records around 94,000 clones, over 75% being singletons. The sample in question was CD4+ or CD8+ T cells sorted from blood, obtained in a trial of the OX40 agonist ivuxolimab. The sequence came from an adult with an advanced solid tumor such as melanoma, head and neck, liver or kidney cancer.

CDR3 residues: CASSPYQGTVETQYF. For the CDR3, the DNA is TGTGCCAGCAGTCCATACCAGGGAACGGTAGAGACCCAGTACTTC. The genes are TRBV27 and TRBJ2-5; D is possibly TRBD1 (5 bases). Germline loops: CDR1 MNHEY, CDR2 SMNVEV (reference sequence). Trimming took 5 bases from V and 4 from J, leaving 17 bases between them. The CDR3 is 15 amino acids.